A selection of T cell receptor beta chains follows, all from one sample in a study of control samples from healthy donors and cancer patients. The protocol was immunoSEQ multiplex PCR, while the TCRdb copy is restricted to in-frame clones and leaves out a portion. The repertoire holds about 160,000 clones, less than 95% seen once, with 14% in the top ten. What was sequenced was PBMCs. The origin of the receptors is a man between 60 and 75 years old with colorectal cancer. CDR3s include the opening cysteine and the closing phenylalanine or tryptophan. The D gene is left open where the match is weak. The listing skips clone size in some rows; elsewhere it reads once, few, many or a size class.

J,size,V,D,DNA,CDR3
TRBJ1-5,-,TRBV2,TRBD1,TGTGCCAGCAGTGGACAGGGCACCGGTCAGCCCCAGCATTTT,CASSGQGTGQPQHF
TRBJ2-5,many,TRBV6-5,TRBD1,TGTGCCAGCAGTCAGGGGGCGGGAGAGACCCAGTACTTC,CASSQGAGETQYF
TRBJ2-3,once,TRBV19,TRBD2,TGTGCCAGTAGTATGGGGGGGGGCACAGATACGCAGTATTTT,CASSMGGGTDTQYF
TRBJ2-7,-,TRBV6-6,TRBD1,TGTGCCAGCAGACCCCCCGGACAGGGCTCCTACGAGCAGTACTTC,CASRPPGQGSYEQYF
TRBJ2-1,-,TRBV6-2/TRBV6-3,TRBD2,TGTGCCAGCAGTCCCGGGACTAGCTCCTACAATGAGCAGTTCTTC,CASSPGTSSYNEQFF
TRBJ1-3,-,TRBV5-4,-,TGTGCCAGCAGCACCAGGGGCTCTGGAAACACCATATATTTT,CASSTRGSGNTIYF
TRBJ1-4,-,TRBV4-2,TRBD1,TGTGCCAGCAGCCAAGATTTACAGGGGGGCGGCACTAATGAAAAACTGTTTTTT,CASSQDLQGGGTNEKLFF
TRBJ2-1,-,TRBV9,-,TGTGCCAGCAGCAGCGTCAGTTGGGGGACCTACAATGAGCAGTTCTTC,CASSSVSWGTYNEQFF
TRBJ2-7,-,TRBV30,-,TGTGCCTGGAGTGTACGCGCCTACGAGCAGTACTTC,CAWSVRAYEQYF
TRBJ1-5,-,TRBV7-9,-,TGTGCCAGCAGCGTACAGGGCGATAGCAATCAGCCCCAGCATTTT,CASSVQGDSNQPQHF
TRBJ2-7,few,TRBV7-2,-,TGTGCCAGCAGCTCGGGCCCCGCGACCTACGAGCAGTACTTC,CASSSGPATYEQYF
TRBJ1-1,once,TRBV7-8,-,TGTGCCAGCAGCTTAGGAGGGGGAAGGACTGAAGCTTTCTTT,CASSLGGGRTEAFF